Shown below are 3 T cell receptor beta chains from a single sample sequenced in a study of blood T cell repertoires in COVID-19. The table came from immunoSEQ multiplex PCR; TCRdb's copy has only in-frame clones and leaves some out. The sample lists approximately 300,000 clones; around 82% were seen once. The material sequenced was peripheral blood. All receptors derive from a woman between 50 and 59 years old with acute or convalescent COVID-19.

This rearrangement joins TRBV19 to TRBJ2-6; D perhaps matches TRBD2 (5 bases). Trimming took 4 bases from V and 0 from J, leaving 19 bases between them. The germline CDR1 and CDR2 sequences are LNHDA and SQIVND (reference sequence). CDR3 size: 19 residues. CDR3 residues: CASSTIYPRGGSGANVLTF. CDR3 DNA: TGTGCCAGTAGTACCATCTACCCACGGGGTGGCTCTGGGGCCAACGTCCTGACTTTC.

This rearrangement joins TRBV5-6 to TRBJ1-1; TRBD1 matches 9 bases. With 3 bases clipped from V and 1 base from J, the junction kept 4 bases outside the gene matches. In germline, CDR1 is SGHDT, CDR2 YYEEEE. The CDR3 contains 15 residues. The CDR3 loop is CASSSPGQGNTEAFF. The CDR3 nucleotides are TGTGCCAGCAGCTCGCCGGGACAGGGGAACACTGAAGCTTTCTTT.

The chain recombines TRBV5-5 with TRBJ1-2, with 7 bases matching TRBD1. V was clipped by 4 bases and J by 1 base; unmatched bases: 7. This CDR3 has 15 amino acids. Germline CDR1 and CDR2: SGHKS and YYEKEE (reference sequence). The CDR3 loop reads CASSASQGSNYGYTF. Here the CDR3 DNA reads TGTGCCAGCAGCGCTTCACAGGGGAGTAACTATGGCTACACCTTC.